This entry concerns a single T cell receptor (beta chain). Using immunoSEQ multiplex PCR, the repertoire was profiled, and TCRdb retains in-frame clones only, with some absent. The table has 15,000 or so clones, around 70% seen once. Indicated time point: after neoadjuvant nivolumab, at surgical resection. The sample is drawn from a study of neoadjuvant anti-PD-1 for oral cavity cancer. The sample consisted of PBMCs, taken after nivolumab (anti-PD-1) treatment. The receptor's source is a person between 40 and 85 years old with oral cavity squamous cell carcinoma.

The CDR3 loop is CASSLRVPSTDTQYF. The DNA of the CDR3 is TGTGCCAGCAGCCTCAGGGTTCCTAGCACAGATACGCAGTATTTT. The chain uses TRBV5-5 and TRBJ2-3, with a weak D call TRBD1 (5 bases). V shed 4 bases and J shed 0 bases, with 12 bases lying between them. Germline loops: CDR1 SGHKS, CDR2 YYEKEE (reference sequence). CDR3 length: 15 residues.